Listed here is a single T cell receptor (beta chain). Antigen unknown. Generated by immunoSEQ multiplex PCR, the TCRdb table keeps only in-frame clones and is missing some. The repertoire includes some 130,000 clones, around 93% of them detected once, and approximately 6.5% sits in the top ten. The CDR3 loop spans 11 amino acids. Between the trimmed V and J ends, which lost 7 bases and 1 base, there was a span of 4 bases. The germline CDR1 and CDR2 sequences are SNHLY and FYNNEI. This entry belongs to a study of T cell responses to AZD1222 COVID-19 vaccine. Findings and caveats of the study: The donors showed a predominance of white British ancestry and of females, with possible underestimation of clonal diversity.

Here the sequenced sample was peripheral blood, taken 28 days after the second AZD1222 dose. This TCR was recovered from an adult who received the AZD1222 COVID-19 vaccine. The rearrangement joins TRBV2 to TRBJ1-1; D is uncertain. This CDR3 reads CASKRNTEAFF. The CDR3 DNA reads TGTGCCAGCAAGAGGAACACTGAAGCTTTCTTT.